This T cell receptor (beta chain) was sequenced in a study of blood T cell repertoires in COVID-19. Study information: Acute-phase and convalescent COVID-19 samples originated in the United States, Italy and Spain.

Germline CDR1 KGHSH, CDR2 LQKENI. The CDR3 contains 15 residues. Trimming pared 2 bases from V and 1 base from J, leaving 12 bases between. As originally analysed: Amplification from reference gene primers served as the basis for estimated nucleated cell counts. Repertoires were generated with immunoSEQ multiplex PCR, while TCRdb's copy carries only in-frame clones and drops some. V and J calls and clone size are copied from that table; D and trimming were computed from the DNA. The data hold around 250,000 clones, with around 90% observed a single time. This receptor was taken from a woman in her 70s with active or convalescent COVID-19. This chain joins TRBV18 and TRBJ2-7, with D possibly matching TRBD2 (5 bases). Sequencing was performed on peripheral blood. In nucleotides, the CDR3 is TGTGCCAGCTCACCAACGGGGTCTCCTTCCTACGAGCAGTACTTC. Translated, it gives CASSPTGSPSYEQYF.